These 25 T cell receptor beta chains were all obtained from the same sample, sequenced in a study of cytomegalovirus exposure and HLA in healthy donors. The PCR made use of 60 Vbeta and 13 Jbeta primers. Method: immunoSEQ multiplex PCR; TCRdb's copy keeps in-frame clones and lacks some. Counted here are about 150,000 clones, less than 9.5% occurring once; the ten biggest clones make up less than 2%. The sequencing sample was made of PBMCs. The receptors here all came from a male donor in good health and CMV-seronegative.

This clone was seen more than once but under ten times. This sequence joins TRBV28 and TRBJ2-3; TRBD2 might be the D (6 bases). Per the germline V gene, CDR1 is MDHEN and CDR2 is SYDVKM. The CDR3 consists of 15 residues. V shed 3 bases and J shed 5 bases, with 15 bases lying between them. CDR3 nucleotides: TGTGCCAGCAGTTTTCGGGAGTTCTTAGGAGATACGCAGTATTTT. The encoded protein is CASSFREFLGDTQYF.

This clone was seen a handful of times. The chain couples TRBV18 to TRBJ1-1; D not certain. Trimming removed 3 bases at V and 4 bases at J, with 12 bases between. CDR3 length: 14 residues. Per germline, CDR1 KGHSH and CDR2 LQKENI. CDR3 loop: CASSPTLSFTEAFF. The CDR3 bases are TGTGCCAGCTCACCGACATTATCCTTCACTGAAGCTTTCTTT.

This clone was counted only a few times. CDR3 sequence (DNA): TGTGCCAGCAGACTTCTCCCGGGTGAGCAGTACTTC. Its protein product is CASRLLPGEQYF. The rearrangement joins TRBV28 to TRBJ2-7; D ambiguous. The length of the CDR3 is 12 residues. Germline V gene sequence: CDR1 MDHEN, CDR2 SYDVKM. V was shortened by 6 bases and J by 7 bases, with 13 bases between the two germline ends.

This sequence joins TRBV6-5 and TRBJ2-5; D may be TRBD1 (5 bases). The germline gives CDR1 MNHEY, CDR2 SVGAGI. The CDR3 loop spans 13 amino acids. Deletions cut 6 bases from V and 1 base from J, with 9 bases between. CDR3 nucleotides: TGTGCCAGCAGCTGGACATCCCAAGAGACCCAGTACTTC. As protein: CASSWTSQETQYF.

The chain recombines TRBV28 with TRBJ1-2, with TRBD1 matching over 7 bases. Germline-derived CDR1 and CDR2 are MDHEN and SYDVKM. This CDR3 has 15 amino acids. With V trimmed by 6 bases and J by 4 bases, 11 bases remained unmatched. CDR3 in amino acids: CASSLRQGWVYGYTF. In DNA form, the CDR3 reads TGTGCCAGCAGCCTCCGACAGGGATGGGTCTATGGCTACACCTTC.

This clone was counted between two and nine times. The J gene is TRBJ2-1, the V gene TRBV19; no reliable D call. In germline, CDR1 is LNHDA, CDR2 SQIVND (reference sequence). The CDR3 sequence is 16 residues long. V lost 0 bases and J 3 bases, leaving 12 bases between the germline ends. As DNA, the CDR3 is TGTGCCAGTAGTATAGACCGCGCGGTGGGCTACAATGAGCAGTTCTTC. It is translated as CASSIDRAVGYNEQFF.

The sample holds a few counts of this clone. The chain carries TRBV2 and TRBJ1-5, with D possibly matching TRBD1 (6 bases). V was shortened by 1 base and J by 2 bases, with 12 bases between the two germline ends. This CDR3 contains 16 residues. Germline-derived CDR1 and CDR2 are SNHLY and FYNNEI. As DNA, the CDR3 is TGTGCCAGCAGTGAAGGGGGGCGGTTGGGCAATCAGCCCCAGCATTTT. It encodes CASSEGGRLGNQPQHF.

This clone has just a few counts. Other DNA sequences from this sample encode an identical CDR3 as well. The chain recombines TRBV29-1 with TRBJ2-1; perhaps TRBD2 as D (6 bases). This CDR3 comprises 15 residues. The V end lost 0 bases, the J end lost 8 bases, and 17 bases lay between the germline ends. Looked up from germline, CDR1 is SQVTM and CDR2 is ANQGSEA. The CDR3, as DNA: TGCAGCGTTGAAGATCCCAGGAGTCGCGGGGATGAGCAGTTCTTC. It codes for CSVEDPRSRGDEQFF.

The chain has TRBV6-1 and TRBJ1-1; D is undetermined. Germline V gives CDR1 MNHNS, CDR2 SASEGT. The CDR3 spans 14 residues. Between the trimmed V and J ends, which lost 1 base and 4 bases, there was a span of 10 bases. The CDR3 nucleotides are TGTGCCAGCAGTGAAGGGGCGCGGGGCACTGAAGCTTTCTTT. Translation gives CASSEGARGTEAFF.

V usage is TRBV10-3 and J usage is TRBJ1-2; 8 nucleotides align to TRBD1. The CDR3 is 15 residues long. Germline V gives CDR1 ENHRY, CDR2 SYGVKD. V trimming: 4 bases; J trimming: 1 base; junction bases outside the gene matches: 5. The CDR3 sequence is CAISGQDRGNYGYTF. As DNA, the CDR3 is TGTGCCATCAGTGGCCAAGACAGGGGTAACTATGGCTACACCTTC.

This clone was counted a few times. This chain uses TRBV11-2 with TRBJ2-1; 11 nucleotides match TRBD2. V lost 5 bases, J lost 0 bases, and 12 bases stayed unmatched. The germline V gene has CDR1 SGHAT and CDR2 FQNNGV. The CDR3 extends over 19 amino acids. The CDR3 bases are TGTGCCAGCAGCGGTCCCGGGACTAGCGGTGCGAGCTCCTACAATGAGCAGTTCTTC. Amino acids: CASSGPGTSGASSYNEQFF.

This clone appeared a few times. The chain has TRBV2 and TRBJ1-1; D is possibly TRBD1 (5 bases). From germline, CDR1 is SNHLY and CDR2 FYNNEI. This CDR3 spans 13 amino acids. Trimming took off 0 bases at V and 5 bases at J, with 7 bases between the two ends. The DNA of the CDR3 is TGTGCCAGCAGTGAAGCGGGGGGGACTGAAGCTTTCTTT. Its translation: CASSEAGGTEAFF. The full variable domain, rest sourced from reference TRBV2 and TRBJ1-1, is EPEVTQTPSHQVTQMGQEVILRCVPISNHLYFYWYRQILGQKVEFLVSFYNNEISEKSEIFDDQFSVERPDGSNFTLKIRSTKLEDSAMYFCASSEAGGTEAFFGQGTRLTVV.

Of note for this clone: Because it lacks the conserved phenylalanine or tryptophan at the end, this CDR3 is likely a read error. The rearrangement joins TRBV7-9 to TRBJ1-6; possible D gene TRBD1, 5 bases. This CDR3 is built from 15 residues. The V gene lost 0 bases and the J gene lost 13 bases, with 16 bases spanning the gap. From germline, CDR1 is SEHNR and CDR2 FQNEAQ (reference sequence). The CDR3 sequence is CASSLAGGAQSPLHV. As DNA, the CDR3 is TGTGCCAGCAGCTTAGCGGGCGGGGCTCAATCGCCCCTCCACGTT.

Only a few counts were recorded for this clone. The chain is built from TRBV19 and TRBJ1-5; tentative D call: TRBD1 (5 bases). Trimming took off 6 bases at V and 0 bases at J, with 12 bases between the two ends. Germline V gives CDR1 LNHDA, CDR2 SQIVND (reference sequence). The CDR3 has 15 amino acids. CDR3 sequence: CASSPLTASNQPQHF. In DNA, the CDR3 is TGTGCCAGTAGCCCCCTGACAGCTAGCAATCAGCCCCAGCATTTT.

This clone was counted only a few times. J is TRBJ2-3 and V is TRBV10-3; 11 positions agree with TRBD2. The CDR3 runs to 17 residues. The germline gives CDR1 ENHRY, CDR2 SYGVKD. The V segment lost 4 bases and the J segment 1 base; nucleotides outside the gene matches: 7. The CDR3 spells CAISGAGGLAGTDTQYF. For the CDR3, the DNA is TGTGCCATCAGTGGCGCCGGGGGACTAGCGGGCACAGATACGCAGTATTTT.

This clone was detected only a few times. This chain links TRBV5-1 with TRBJ1-2; a weak D match, TRBD1 (6 bases). The germline V gene encodes CDR1 SGHRS and CDR2 YFSETQ. The CDR3 has 15 amino acids. Trimming stripped 2 bases from V and 8 bases from J, with 19 bases between. CDR3 in DNA: TGCGCCAGCAGCTTCCTCGTGGGGGGGCCGGGAGGCTACACCTTC. Translation: CASSFLVGGPGGYTF.

There are a few counts of this clone. The J gene is TRBJ2-2, the V gene TRBV7-9; D is undetermined. The CDR3 is 13 residues long. Trimming removed 5 bases at V and 6 bases at J, with 10 bases between. Germline CDR1 reads SEHNR; CDR2 reads FQNEAQ (reference sequence). CDR3: CASSLMVAGELFF. In DNA form, the CDR3 reads TGTGCCAGCAGCCTTATGGTAGCCGGGGAGCTGTTTTTT.

The rearrangement joins TRBV7-3 to TRBJ2-2; TRBD2 matches 9 bases. V trimming: 1 base; J trimming: 7 bases; junction bases outside the gene matches: 7. This CDR3 spans 16 amino acids. CDR1 and CDR2 from the germline V gene are SGHTA and FQGTGA. The CDR3, as DNA: TGTGCCAGCAGCTTAAACGCGGGAGGGCCTATCGGGGAGCTGTTTTTT. It encodes CASSLNAGGPIGELFF.

This clone turned up a few times. The rearrangement joins TRBV5-4 to TRBJ2-2; 7 bases match TRBD1. The J segment lost 2 bases and the V segment lost 4 bases, leaving 5 bases of the junction unmatched. This CDR3 contains 15 residues. Germline CDR1 and CDR2: SGHNT and YYREEE (reference sequence). DNA for the CDR3: TGTGCCAGCAGCGACACAGGGGTTAACACCGGGGAGCTGTTTTTT. Protein sequence: CASSDTGVNTGELFF. The variable domain in full, with the rest retrieved from reference TRBV5-4 and TRBJ2-2, is ETGVTQSPTHLIKTRGQQVTLRCSSQSGHNTVSWYQQALGQGPQFIFQYYREEENGRGNFPPRFSGLQFPNYSSELNVNALELDDSALYLCASSDTGVNTGELFFGEGSRLTVL.

This chain uses TRBV4-1 with TRBJ1-3, with a tentative D call TRBD1 (5 bases). CDR3 size: 18 residues. CDR1 is MGHRA and CDR2 is YSYEKL in the germline V gene. The germline V and J ends were trimmed by 3 bases and 0 bases, with 18 bases remaining between them. In DNA form, the CDR3 reads TGCGCCAGCAGCCACGTAGGGGTCAGGGAAAGCTCTGGAAACACCATATATTTT. Amino acid sequence: CASSHVGVRESSGNTIYF.

This clone showed up just a few times. V usage is TRBV25-1 and J usage is TRBJ2-1, with a possible D match to TRBD2 (5 bases). There are 15 residues in the CDR3. Germline CDR1 reads MGHDK; CDR2 reads SYGVNS. The V end was cut by 1 base, the J end by 7 bases, with 14 bases between. CDR3 in amino acids: CASSELSGRGNEQFF. CDR3 DNA: TGTGCCAGCAGTGAATTGAGCGGCCGAGGGAATGAGCAGTTCTTC.

The table lists this clone with a few counts. V is TRBV5-1 and J is TRBJ2-1; TRBD2 matches 7 bases. V shed 5 bases and J 10 bases; nucleotides not matched to a gene: 6. Germline CDR1 and CDR2: SGHRS and YFSETQ. The length of the CDR3 is 12 residues. The CDR3 reads CASREGGNEQFF. Here the CDR3 DNA reads TGCGCCAGCAGGGAGGGAGGGAACGAGCAGTTCTTC.

The chain employs TRBV4-1 and TRBJ1-5; no firm D call. Trimming removed 7 bases at V and 6 bases at J, with 19 bases between. Per the germline V gene, CDR1 is MGHRA and CDR2 is YSYEKL. This CDR3 is 15 amino acids long. The CDR3 protein is CASTPHWVESQPQHF. The CDR3 DNA follows: TGCGCCAGCACCCCTCACTGGGTGGAGAGTCAGCCCCAGCATTTT.

This clone has a handful of counts. The rearrangement joins TRBV5-1 to TRBJ2-2, with 7 nucleotides matching TRBD1. The V gene's germline CDR1 is SGHRS and CDR2 YFSETQ. This CDR3 comprises 14 residues. After removal of 5 bases from V and 4 bases from J, the junction contained 5 bases not matched to a gene. The CDR3 DNA reads TGCGCCAGCAGTAGGGACAGAAGCACCGGGGAGCTGTTTTTT. Its translation: CASSRDRSTGELFF.

The chain couples TRBV6-1 to TRBJ1-5; no clear D. V was shortened by 2 bases and J by 0 bases, with 8 bases between the two germline ends. CDR1 and CDR2 (germline): MNHNS, SASEGT. This CDR3 spans 15 amino acids. The CDR3 sequence is CASSEPGISNQPQHF. The CDR3, as DNA: TGTGCCAGCAGTGAACCGGGTATTAGCAATCAGCCCCAGCATTTT.